This record looks at one T cell receptor beta chain sequence and its context. Its recognized antigen is unknown. Base qualities are not provided; no much larger clone lies one nucleotide away. The record originates from a study of response to subunit inactivated influenza vaccine (dated by TCRdb to the late 2010s). Study-level background: To follow how T cells responded to a trivalent subunit inactivated influenza vaccine, the researchers relied on deep quantitative profiling of the T cell receptor repertoire.

The library relied on RT-PCR. Sequencing instrument: Illumina HiSeq 2500. TCRdb handled the public reads itself, with Q25 trimming in fastp and clone calling in MiXCR, and kept productive beta chains. Each CDR3 protein gets just one entry, which takes the most common genes and DNA from the rows behind it. The sample table lists about 500,000 distinct CDR3 sequences, about 15% of them with a count of one. The ten biggest clones cover less than 4% of the sample. V was cut back by 4 bases and J by 6 bases, leaving a gap of 6 bases between them. The CDR3, cysteine through phenylalanine, is 12 amino acids long. Of all the DNA, just the CDR3 is kept, 36 bases in frame from base 1. Per the germline V gene (reference sequence), LGHDT is the CDR1 and YNNKEL is the CDR2. Overall results and qualifications from the work: The authors proposed that each seasonal influenza vaccination may bring in only a limited number of new T cells.

The rearranged chain carries TRBV3-1 and TRBJ2-2; the D gene lacks a confident call. The sequencing used CD4+ T cells sorted from PBMCs, collected about 23 months after vaccination. This receptor was identified in a man aged 50-75 years who received an inactivated influenza vaccine. Donor details come from another sample of the same person, matched by shared clones. This receptor has the CDR3 CASSPAAGELFF. The nucleotide sequence is TGTGCCAGCAGCCCAGCCGCCGGGGAGCTGTTTTTT.